The 19 T cell receptor beta chains listed next were all sequenced from one sample in a study of blood T cells in healthy people across ages. Alongside a J-beta primer mix, a sample-barcoded 5' primer served in a second PCR lasting about 6 to 11 cycles. Via MiXCR, TCRdb re-called the 5' RACE reads, giving one row per CDR3 protein. The sample yields some 1.5 million distinct CDR3 sequences, 42% seen once. Sequenced input: blood. These receptors were collected from a woman younger than 35 in good health.

The rearrangement links TRBV24-1 to TRBJ2-1, with 7 bases identical to TRBD2. The CDR3 totals 17 residues. In germline, CDR1 is KGHDR, CDR2 SFDVKD. V trimming: 1 base; J trimming: 3 bases; junction bases outside the gene matches: 8. The CDR3 here is CATSDFGASGYYNEQFF. In DNA, the CDR3 is TGTGCCACCAGTGATTTCGGAGCTAGCGGATACTACAATGAGCAGTTCTTC.

The chain couples TRBV4-1 to TRBJ1-2; 7 bases agree with TRBD1. V was pared by 4 bases and J by 3 bases, with 5 bases of the junction left unmatched. Germline V gene lookup returns CDR1 MGHRA and CDR2 YSYEKL. The CDR3 runs 14 residues. This CDR3 reads CASSLDRVDYGYTF. CDR3 sequence (DNA): TGCGCCAGCAGCCTTGACAGGGTGGACTATGGCTACACCTTC.

This clonotype was observed a few times. The chain is built from TRBV20-1 and TRBJ2-5, with TRBD2 as a possible D gene (6 bases). CDR1 and CDR2 (germline): DFQATT, SNEGSKA (reference sequence). This CDR3 spans 14 amino acids. The V end was cut by 6 bases, the J end by 2 bases, with 16 bases between. DNA for the CDR3: TGCAGTGCGCCCCGACTAGTCGGGCAAGAGACCCAGTACTTC. The encoded protein is CSAPRLVGQETQYF.

The chain combines TRBV20-1 with TRBJ1-2; D unclear. This CDR3 spans 15 amino acids. V shed 5 bases and J shed 2 bases, with 18 bases lying between them. Per germline, CDR1 DFQATT and CDR2 SNEGSKA (reference sequence). The CDR3 DNA follows: TGCAGTGCTCTCAAACCTCGGTGGGAAAACTATGGCTACACCTTC. It translates to CSALKPRWENYGYTF.

This rearrangement joins TRBV6-1 to TRBJ2-3; 8 bases are shared with TRBD2. Germline loops: CDR1 MNHNS, CDR2 SASEGT. There are 16 residues in the CDR3. J lost 0 bases, V lost 4 bases, and 6 bases had no gene match. The CDR3 here is CASSGIAGPSTDTQYF. As DNA, the CDR3 is TGTGCCAGCAGTGGGATAGCGGGGCCGAGCACAGATACGCAGTATTTT.

The chain couples TRBV4-3 to TRBJ2-7; D is uncertain. The V gene's germline CDR1 is LGHNA and CDR2 YSLEER. V lost 8 bases, J lost 2 bases, and 16 bases lay in between. The CDR3 is made up of 14 amino acids. The CDR3 sequence: CASAPNMKAYEQYF. The CDR3 region has the DNA TGCGCCAGCGCCCCGAACATGAAGGCCTACGAGCAGTACTTC.

The gene calls are TRBV4-1 and TRBJ2-4; D may be TRBD2 (6 bases). V was clipped by 0 bases and J by 0 bases, with 15 bases between them. Germline V gene sequence: CDR1 MGHRA, CDR2 YSYEKL. This CDR3 is built from 18 residues. The CDR3 DNA reads TGCGCCAGCAGCCAAGATCGTGAGACTAGTCTAGCCAAAAACATTCAGTACTTC. Its translation: CASSQDRETSLAKNIQYF.

This clonotype was observed at least ten times. The chain carries TRBV29-1 and TRBJ1-1; D is possibly TRBD1 (5 bases). The CDR3 consists of 13 residues. Germline loops: CDR1 SQVTM, CDR2 ANQGSEA. Trimming cost V 3 bases and J 0 bases, with 8 bases left between them. The CDR3 loop reads CSVEGVMNTEAFF. In DNA form, the CDR3 reads TGCAGCGTTGAGGGGGTCATGAACACTGAAGCTTTCTTT.

The chain has TRBV7-9 and TRBJ2-4; D ambiguous. CDR3 length equals 17 residues. Between the trimmed V and J ends, which lost 1 base and 0 bases, there was a span of 13 bases. CDR1 and CDR2 from the germline V gene are SEHNR and FQNEAQ (reference sequence). The CDR3 sequence is CASSLVRSELAKNIQYF. The CDR3 nucleotides are TGTGCCAGCAGCTTAGTACGGTCAGAGCTAGCCAAAAACATTCAGTACTTC.

The gene calls are TRBV30 and TRBJ2-7; D gene unclear. Germline CDR1 is GTSNPN and CDR2 is SVGIG (reference sequence). This CDR3 spans 14 amino acids. V lost 1 base and J lost 4, with 14 bases in between. CDR3: CAWSDNHAAYEQYF. DNA for the CDR3: TGTGCCTGGAGTGATAATCATGCAGCTTACGAGCAGTACTTC.

In the case of this clonotype: The germline gene is not matched at one end of the junction; a read error may be the cause. The chain employs TRBV20-1 and TRBJ1-6; no clear D gene. Germline loops: CDR1 DFQATT, CDR2 SNEGSKA (reference sequence). The CDR3 runs to 14 residues. The CDR3 nucleotides read TGCAGTGCTAGGGTGCGGTCCTATAATTCACCCCCCCACTTT. Encoded protein: CSARVRSYNSPPHF.

This clonotype appeared a few times. V usage is TRBV6-2 or TRBV6-3 and J usage is TRBJ2-7; possible D gene TRBD1, 6 bases. This CDR3 is built from 15 residues. The V end was cut by 2 bases, the J end by 4 bases, with 15 bases between. Germline-derived CDR1 and CDR2 are MNHEY and SVGEGT. The CDR3 sequence is CASSYAGTPRYEQYF. The CDR3 DNA sequence: TGTGCCAGCAGTTACGCCGGGACACCAAGGTACGAGCAGTACTTC.

This clonotype was seen a handful of times. V is TRBV6-2 or TRBV6-3 and J is TRBJ1-5; perhaps TRBD1 as D (5 bases). This CDR3 region has 14 residues. V was cut by 2 bases and J by 6 bases, with 11 bases left in between. Germline V CDR1 and CDR2: MNHEY, SVGEGT. In DNA form, the CDR3 reads TGTGCCAGCAGTTACGGCGCAGGGAGTCAGCCCCAGCATTTT. It is translated as CASSYGAGSQPQHF.

The J gene is TRBJ2-5, the V gene TRBV4-1; D perhaps matches TRBD1 (5 bases). Trimming left V 4 bases short and J 4 bases short, with 16 bases between. The CDR3 is 15 amino acids. Germline values: CDR1 MGHRA, CDR2 YSYEKL. The CDR3 region has the DNA TGCGCCAGCAGCCCGAGCAGGGCGTCCCGAGAGACCCAGTACTTC. It translates to CASSPSRASRETQYF.

Only a few counts were recorded for this clonotype. The rearrangement uses TRBV7-6 and TRBJ1-1; D unresolved. V gave up 0 bases and J gave up 0 bases, with 11 bases separating them. CDR3 length: 16 residues. The germline gives CDR1 SGHVS, CDR2 FNYEAQ. CDR3 DNA sequence: TGTGCCAGCAGCTTAGCGTACAGCTCAATGAACACTGAAGCTTTCTTT. This encodes CASSLAYSSMNTEAFF.

This clonotype was picked up a small number of times. The rearrangement uses TRBV7-9 and TRBJ2-5, with D uncertain. CDR1 and CDR2 from the germline V gene are SEHNR and FQNEAQ (reference sequence). There are 13 residues in the CDR3. Trimming removed 5 bases at V and 4 bases at J, with 11 bases between. The CDR3 reads CASSPGPPETQYF. The CDR3 DNA is TGTGCCAGCAGCCCTGGACCGCCAGAGACCCAGTACTTC.

The V and J genes are TRBV20-1 and TRBJ2-5; D not certain. The DNA end is more similar to TRBJ2-7, so the J call may be wrong. CDR1 DFQATT and CDR2 SNEGSKA come from the germline V gene (reference sequence). The CDR3 consists of 12 residues. CDR3 in amino acids: CSATIGSYEQYF. CDR3 nucleotides: TGCAGTGCTACTATAGGGTCCTACGAGCAGTACTTC.

This sequence joins TRBV2 and TRBJ2-5, with 7 bases lining up with TRBD2. From germline, CDR1 is SNHLY and CDR2 FYNNEI. The CDR3 totals 14 residues. Losses at the gene ends were 5 bases for V and 1 base for J; bases not matched to a gene: 4. DNA of the CDR3: TGTGCCAGCAGTCAGAGCGGGATCCAAGAGACCCAGTACTTC. Its translation is CASSQSGIQETQYF.

This clonotype has a handful of counts. The chain combines TRBV20-1 with TRBJ1-5, with 8 bases aligning to TRBD1. Germline CDR1 and CDR2: DFQATT and SNEGSKA (reference sequence). The V segment lost 4 bases and the J segment 4 bases; nucleotides outside the gene matches: 3. This CDR3 contains 13 residues. CDR3 in amino acids: CSATGQGNQPQHF. The CDR3 DNA reads TGCAGTGCTACCGGACAGGGAAATCAGCCCCAGCATTTT.